This TCR beta chain was identified during a study of cytomegalovirus exposure and HLA in healthy donors. Findings of the study overall: Among TCR beta chains, those listed as cytomegalovirus-associated numbered over 150. Within an earlier analysis, most TCR beta V segments proved productive either about 87% or about 30% of the time. A later analysis linked a missense variant in DCLRE1C to the trimming of TCR beta V and J genes.

It was with 60 Vbeta and 13 Jbeta primers that the PCR ran. Here immunoSEQ multiplex PCR was the method, and the copy in TCRdb shows in-frame clones only, minus some. The data show around 140,000 clones, approximately 84% seen once. About this clone itself: As yet, its antigen is unknown.

Sequences were obtained from PBMCs. The TCR comes from a woman aged 60-75 years in good health and CMV-seropositive.

CDR3 region: CASSYTGRGYNEQFF. The CDR3 coding sequence is TGTGCCAGCAGCTACACCGGGCGGGGTTACAATGAGCAGTTCTTC. This chain links TRBV5-4 with TRBJ2-1; a weak D match, TRBD2 (6 bases). CDR3 size: 15 residues. CDR1 SGHNT and CDR2 YYREEE come from the germline V gene (reference sequence). V dropped 3 bases and J dropped 4 bases, with 14 bases sitting between them.